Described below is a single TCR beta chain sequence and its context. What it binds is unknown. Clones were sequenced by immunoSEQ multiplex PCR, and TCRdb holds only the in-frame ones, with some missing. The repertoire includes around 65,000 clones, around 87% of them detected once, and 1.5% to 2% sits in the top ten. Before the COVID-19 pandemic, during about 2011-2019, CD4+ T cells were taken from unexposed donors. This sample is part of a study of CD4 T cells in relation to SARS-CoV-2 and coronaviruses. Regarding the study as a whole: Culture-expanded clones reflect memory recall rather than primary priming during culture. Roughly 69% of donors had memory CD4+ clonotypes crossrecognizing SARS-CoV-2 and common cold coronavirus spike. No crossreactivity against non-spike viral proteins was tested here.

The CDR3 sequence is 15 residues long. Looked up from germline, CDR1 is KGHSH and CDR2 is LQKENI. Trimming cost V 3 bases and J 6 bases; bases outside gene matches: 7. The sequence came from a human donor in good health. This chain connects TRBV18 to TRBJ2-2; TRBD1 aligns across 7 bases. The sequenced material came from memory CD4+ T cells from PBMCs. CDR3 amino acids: CASSPDRVTAGELFF. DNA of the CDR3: TGTGCCAGCTCACCTGACAGGGTGACTGCCGGGGAGCTGTTTTTT. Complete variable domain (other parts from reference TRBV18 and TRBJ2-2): NAGVMQNPRHLVRRRGQEARLRCSPMKGHSHVYWYRQLPEEGLKFMVYLQKENIIDESGMPKERFSAEFPKEGPSILRIQQVVRGDSAAYFCASSPDRVTAGELFFGEGSRLTVL.